A selection of T cell receptor beta chains follows, all from one sample in a study of spatial heterogeneity in lung cancer. TCRdb re-called the 5' RACE reads through MiXCR, storing one row per CDR3 protein. The sample lists 39,000 or so distinct CDR3 sequences; 6% to 8% were seen once. Sequenced material: PBMCs, taken at surgery. Receptors originate from a male donor with early-stage non-small cell lung cancer. The CDR3 runs from the conserved cysteine through the conserved F or W.

j_call v_call cdr3_aa
TRBJ2-6 TRBV14 CASSQESDGRGPGANVLTF
TRBJ2-7 TRBV12-3/TRBV12-4 CASSFGRGPAYEQYF
TRBJ2-5 TRBV12-3/TRBV12-4 CASSPGTSGFQETQYF
TRBJ2-1 TRBV6-6 CASSMGGLNEQFF
TRBJ1-4 TRBV29-1 CSARSNEKLFF
TRBJ1-2 TRBV30 CAWSRGQNYGYTF
TRBJ1-5 TRBV18 CASSLRRGNQPQHF
TRBJ2-2 TRBV10-3 CAISDDSGLPTGELFF
TRBJ2-2 TRBV24-1 CATSDRTEPTTGELFF
TRBJ2-4 TRBV28 CASRTSGAQGGSRAKNIQYF
TRBJ2-1 TRBV4-1 CASSQGAGVYNEQFF
TRBJ2-3 TRBV24-1 CATDDRKSGDTQYF
TRBJ1-1 TRBV7-2 CASSSFGQGSRTEAFF
TRBJ2-6 TRBV5-1 CASSLDRGGGGANVLTF
TRBJ2-3 TRBV20-1 CSAELRPTDTQYF
TRBJ2-2 TRBV20-1 CSASRTRLAGAGELFF
TRBJ2-2 TRBV7-7 CASSLSRSGTGELFF
TRBJ2-1 TRBV11-3 CASSLAGVFNEQFF
TRBJ2-5 TRBV21-1 CASSSSVGLVFWETQYF
TRBJ2-7 TRBV6-2/TRBV6-3 CASSYYGPASWEQYF
TRBJ1-6 TRBV12-3/TRBV12-4 CASSLLGVRSPLHF
TRBJ2-1 TRBV12-3/TRBV12-4 CASSFEIKSGDEQFF
TRBJ2-1 TRBV12-3/TRBV12-4 CASRVPDSSYNEQFF
TRBJ1-5 TRBV19 CATLPAGNQPQHF
TRBJ2-6 TRBV7-2 CASSRQGAISGANVLTF
TRBJ1-1 TRBV5-6 CASSYNRQGLYTEAFF
TRBJ2-1 TRBV28 CASSTSGSSYNEQFF
TRBJ2-3 TRBV12-3/TRBV12-4 CASSPVPGLAGISYGTDTQYF
TRBJ2-3 TRBV11-3 CASSLSSQGDTQYF
TRBJ2-2 TRBV6-5 CASSSGVEDTGELFF
TRBJ1-6 TRBV6-2/TRBV6-3 CASSYSRQGASPLHF
TRBJ2-2 TRBV5-1 CASSLVKAGGPTGELFF
TRBJ1-5 TRBV20-1 CSANSGAFGYQPQHF